These 26 T cell receptor beta chains were all obtained from the same sample, sequenced in a study of blood T cell repertoires in COVID-19. The table came from immunoSEQ multiplex PCR; TCRdb's copy has only in-frame clones and leaves some out. The table records roughly 400,000 clones, around 89% of them present only once. Specimen: PBMCs or T cells enriched from blood (not recorded which). These TCRs come from a man younger than 40 who had recovered from COVID-19.

The chain recombines TRBV28 with TRBJ2-1; 9 bases fit TRBD2. CDR3 length: 17 amino acids. Trimming cost V 5 bases and J 0 bases; bases outside gene matches: 8. Germline V CDR1 and CDR2: MDHEN, SYDVKM. The CDR3 sequence is CASSTQREVISYNEQFF. CDR3 DNA: TGTGCCAGCAGTACCCAGCGGGAGGTAATCTCCTACAATGAGCAGTTCTTC.

CDR3 loop: CAGTLERGIGEQYF. In DNA form, the CDR3 reads TGTGCCGGCACCCTGGAGCGGGGGATAGGCGAGCAGTACTTC. The rearrangement uses TRBV6-5 and TRBJ2-7, with 8 bases lining up with TRBD2. The CDR3 is 14 residues long. The V and J ends lost 11 bases and 6 bases, in that order; junction bases with no gene match: 15. Per the germline V gene, CDR1 is MNHEY and CDR2 is SVGAGI.

In its sample, this clone was seen once. The rearrangement links TRBV18 to TRBJ2-7; 10 bases are shared with TRBD1. Trimming took 3 bases from V and 0 from J; bases not matched to a gene: 2. In germline, CDR1 is KGHSH, CDR2 LQKENI. The CDR3 is made up of 15 amino acids. As DNA, the CDR3 is TGTGCCAGCTCACCCGGGACAGGGGCCTCCTACGAGCAGTACTTC. Its protein product is CASSPGTGASYEQYF. Full variable domain (outside the CDR3, taken from reference TRBV18 and TRBJ2-7): NAGVMQNPRHLVRRRGQEARLRCSPMKGHSHVYWYRQLPEEGLKFMVYLQKENIIDESGMPKERFSAEFPKEGPSILRIQQVVRGDSAAYFCASSPGTGASYEQYFGPGTRLTVT.

This rearrangement joins TRBV28 to TRBJ1-1; perhaps TRBD1 as D (5 bases). V gave up 6 bases and J gave up 9 bases, with 14 bases separating them. The CDR3 is 12 amino acids. The germline V gene has CDR1 MDHEN and CDR2 SYDVKM. In DNA form, the CDR3 reads TGTGCCAGCAGCTCCCTGACAGTTAAAGCTTTCTTT. Its protein product is CASSSLTVKAFF. The whole variable domain, filled in from reference TRBV28 and TRBJ1-1, reads DVKVTQSSRYLVKRTGEKVFLECVQDMDHENMFWYRQDPGLGLRLIYFSYDVKMKEKGDIPEGYSVSREKKERFSLILESASTNQTSMYLCASSSLTVKAFFGQGTRLTVV.

The rearrangement links TRBV29-1 to TRBJ1-5; TRBD1 matches at 8 bases. V shed 3 bases and J 5 bases; nucleotides not matched to a gene: 6. Germline CDR1 SQVTM, CDR2 ANQGSEA. The CDR3 is made up of 14 amino acids. The CDR3 loop reads CSVDPGQGDQPQHF. CDR3 bases: TGCAGCGTTGACCCCGGACAGGGCGATCAGCCCCAGCATTTT.

The chain is built from TRBV30 and TRBJ2-1; D is perhaps TRBD1 (6 bases). The CDR3 spans 11 residues. Germline assignment: CDR1 GTSNPN and CDR2 SVGIG (reference sequence). DNA for the CDR3: TGTGCGTATACAGGGTTGGATGAGCAGTTCTTC. Amino acids: CAYTGLDEQFF.

This clone was counted between two and nine times. The chain recombines TRBV7-9 with TRBJ2-7; TRBD2 aligns across 7 bases. The CDR3 length is 15 residues. Per the germline V gene, CDR1 is SEHNR and CDR2 is FQNEAQ (reference sequence). The V and J ends lost 5 bases and 5 bases, in that order; junction bases with no gene match: 12. CDR3 in DNA: TGTGCCAGCAGCCCTAGCGGCCGACAAGAGCACGAGCAGTACTTC. Translation gives CASSPSGRQEHEQYF. The full variable domain, rest sourced from reference TRBV7-9 and TRBJ2-7, is DTGVSQNPRHKITKRGQNVTFRCDPISEHNRLYWYRQTLGQGPEFLTYFQNEAQLEKSRLLSDRFSAERPKGSFSTLEIQRTEQGDSAMYLCASSPSGRQEHEQYFGPGTRLTVT.

V is TRBV5-1 and J is TRBJ1-4, with 9 bases identical to TRBD1. Germline assignment: CDR1 SGHRS and CDR2 YFSETQ. V trimming: 0 bases; J trimming: 7 bases; junction bases outside the gene matches: 4. This CDR3 has 15 residues. The CDR3 spells CASSLGTGAVEKLFF. CDR3 DNA: TGCGCCAGCAGCTTGGGGACAGGGGCGGTTGAAAAACTGTTTTTT.

The chain is built from TRBV19 and TRBJ2-1; D is ambiguous. The CDR3 spans 15 residues. Looked up from germline, CDR1 is LNHDA and CDR2 is SQIVND (reference sequence). Trimming took 3 bases from V and 0 from J, leaving 9 bases between them. The CDR3 is CASSIGLISYNEQFF. DNA for the CDR3: TGTGCCAGTAGTATCGGTCTAATCTCCTACAATGAGCAGTTCTTC.

The chain links TRBV19 to TRBJ1-2, with TRBD1 matching over 8 bases. Per germline, CDR1 LNHDA and CDR2 SQIVND (reference sequence). This CDR3 is 15 amino acids long. The junction had 9 bases not matched to a gene; V was cut back by 6 bases and J by 3 bases. CDR3 residues: CASSSRGLVDYGYTF. CDR3 nucleotides: TGTGCCAGTAGCTCCAGGGGGCTTGTGGACTATGGCTACACCTTC.

The chain joins TRBV25-1 to TRBJ1-2; 7 bases agree with TRBD1. The V gene's germline CDR1 is MGHDK and CDR2 SYGVNS. V shed 2 bases and J 5 bases; nucleotides not matched to a gene: 8. The CDR3 extends over 15 amino acids. The CDR3, as DNA: TGTGCCAGCAGTGAAAGACAGGGCGAGGGTTATGGCTACACCTTC. Translation gives CASSERQGEGYGYTF.

The rearrangement uses TRBV18 and TRBJ2-1; TRBD2 matches 10 bases. The CDR3 covers 18 residues. J gave up 3 bases and V 0 bases, and 8 bases lay outside the gene matches. Per germline, CDR1 KGHSH and CDR2 LQKENI. This CDR3 reads CASSPPGASGRVYNEQFF. CDR3 nucleotides: TGTGCCAGCTCACCACCTGGGGCTAGCGGGAGAGTCTACAATGAGCAGTTCTTC.

This clone was detected once. V usage is TRBV6-5 and J usage is TRBJ2-7; 11 bases are a match to TRBD2. V was pared by 6 bases and J by 7 bases, with 5 bases of the junction left unmatched. The V gene's germline CDR1 is MNHEY and CDR2 SVGAGI. The CDR3 is made up of 13 amino acids. The DNA for the CDR3 is TGTGCCAGCAGACTAGCGGGAGCGGGGGAGCAGTACTTC. It specifies CASRLAGAGEQYF.

This clone was counted only a few times. The chain joins TRBV7-6 to TRBJ1-2; TRBD1 matches at 8 bases. V dropped 2 bases and J dropped 2; count of bases not matched to a gene: 4. CDR1 and CDR2 from the germline V gene are SGHVS and FNYEAQ. CDR3 length: 15 amino acids. The CDR3: CASSLSQGANYGYTF. CDR3 in DNA: TGTGCCAGCAGCTTATCCCAGGGGGCGAACTATGGCTACACCTTC.

The CDR3 here is CATSIRGGSLYSPLHF. CDR3 coding DNA: TGTGCCACCTCCATTCGAGGGGGCAGTCTATACTCACCCCTCCACTTT. The chain has TRBV7-8 and TRBJ1-6, with TRBD1 identical over 7 bases. The germline V gene encodes CDR1 SGHVS and CDR2 FQNEAQ. V trimming: 10 bases; J trimming: 10 bases; junction bases outside the gene matches: 19. The CDR3 is 16 amino acids. The full variable domain, its missing parts supplied by reference TRBV7-8 and TRBJ1-6, is GAGVSQSPRYKVAKRGQDVALRCDPISGHVSLFWYQQALGQGPEFLTYFQNEAQLDKSGLPSDRFFAERPEGSVSTLKIQRTQQEDSAVYLCATSIRGGSLYSPLHFGNGTRLTVT.

This chain joins TRBV30 and TRBJ2-7; D gene ambiguous. Germline CDR1 reads GTSNPN; CDR2 reads SVGIG (reference sequence). This CDR3 has 12 residues. Trimming took off 0 bases at V and 4 bases at J, with 7 bases between the two ends. In DNA, the CDR3 is TGTGCCTGGAGTGTCAGTTTTTACGAGCAGTACTTC. It codes for CAWSVSFYEQYF.

The chain couples TRBV7-2 to TRBJ2-7; 10 bases match TRBD2. Trimming removed 5 bases from V and 3 bases from J; junction bases left unmatched: 4. The CDR3 has 14 amino acids. Germline CDR1 reads SGHTA; CDR2 reads FQGNSA. CDR3 coding DNA: TGTGCCAGCAGCACAGCGGGAGGGGGCTACGAGCAGTACTTC. This gives the protein CASSTAGGGYEQYF.

This clone was observed a single time. V is TRBV7-2 and J is TRBJ2-7; 12 bases map to TRBD1. Per the germline V gene, CDR1 is SGHTA and CDR2 is FQGNSA. This CDR3 has 15 amino acids. V lost 2 bases, J lost 4 bases, and 3 bases stayed unmatched. The CDR3 DNA follows: TGTGCCAGCAGCTTATCGGGACAGGGGGCTTACGAGCAGTACTTC. As protein: CASSLSGQGAYEQYF. The complete variable domain, with remaining parts taken from reference TRBV7-2 and TRBJ2-7, reads GAGVSQSPSNKVTEKGKDVELRCDPISGHTALYWYRQSLGQGLEFLIYFQGNSAPDKSGLPSDRFSAERTGGSVSTLTIQRTQQEDSAVYLCASSLSGQGAYEQYFGPGTRLTVT.

This sequence joins TRBV6-5 and TRBJ2-5, with TRBD1 as a possible D gene (5 bases). CDR1 is MNHEY and CDR2 is SVGAGI in the germline V gene. Trimming removed 0 bases from V and 5 bases from J, with 16 bases in between. CDR3 size: 16 residues. The DNA for the CDR3 is TGTGCCAGCAGTTACTCCCCCGACAGTACGTATGAGACCCAGTACTTC. Translating gives CASSYSPDSTYETQYF.

CDR3 coding DNA: TGTGCCAGCAGTTTCGTCCCGGGACTAGCGAGATTGAGCTACGAGCAGTACTTC. Translating gives CASSFVPGLARLSYEQYF. This rearrangement joins TRBV28 to TRBJ2-7; TRBD2 aligns across 10 bases. This CDR3 has 18 residues. J gave up 3 bases and V 3 bases, and 14 bases lay outside the gene matches. The germline CDR1 and CDR2 sequences are MDHEN and SYDVKM.

The chain couples TRBV7-9 to TRBJ1-1, with D unresolved. Germline CDR1 and CDR2: SEHNR and FQNEAQ (reference sequence). The CDR3 runs to 17 residues. Trimming shortened V by 6 bases and J by 4 bases, and 24 bases separated the two germline ends. The CDR3 loop reads CASSSTGLRGGPTEAFF. The DNA of the CDR3 is TGTGCCAGCAGTTCCACCGGACTCCGGGGTGGACCCACTGAAGCTTTCTTT.

V usage is TRBV6-5 and J usage is TRBJ1-2; 7 bases are shared with TRBD1. The CDR3 is made up of 12 amino acids. Germline CDR1 MNHEY, CDR2 SVGAGI. J was trimmed by 4 bases and V by 6 bases; bases with no gene match: 2. The CDR3: CASRTGSYGYTF. The CDR3 DNA follows: TGTGCCAGCAGGACAGGGTCCTATGGCTACACCTTC.

The V call is TRBV15, the J call TRBJ1-5, with D tentatively TRBD1 (6 bases). Germline V gene lookup returns CDR1 LNHNV and CDR2 YYDKDF (reference sequence). This CDR3 has 14 residues. Trimming pared 1 base from V and 6 bases from J, leaving 10 bases between. CDR3 residues: CATSRAGGAQPQHF. The CDR3 DNA sequence: TGTGCCACCAGCAGAGCGGGGGGGGCTCAGCCCCAGCATTTT.

The J gene is TRBJ1-1, the V gene TRBV5-6; D is uncertain. This CDR3 has 14 residues. Trimming left V 2 bases short and J 1 base short, with 9 bases between. The V gene's germline CDR1 is SGHDT and CDR2 YYEEEE. The CDR3 region has the DNA TGTGCCAGCAGCTTCGGGTCGGGGAACACTGAAGCTTTCTTT. Translated, it gives CASSFGSGNTEAFF.

The chain carries TRBV5-1 and TRBJ1-2; D ambiguous. Trimming removed 1 base from V and 7 bases from J, with 11 bases in between. The CDR3 sequence is 13 residues long. CDR1 and CDR2 from the germline V gene are SGHRS and YFSETQ. This chain's CDR3 is CASSLKDSSGYTF. Written as DNA, the CDR3 is TGCGCCAGCAGCTTGAAGGACTCTTCTGGCTACACCTTC.

The V call is TRBV2, the J call TRBJ2-1, with a possible D match to TRBD1 (6 bases). Germline CDR1 reads SNHLY; CDR2 reads FYNNEI. V lost 7 bases and J 15 bases, leaving 16 bases between the germline ends. This CDR3 is built from 11 residues. The chain's CDR3 is CASMRTAGVFF. The CDR3, as DNA: TGTGCCAGCATGAGGACAGCCGGGGTGTTCTTC.